The T cell receptor (beta chain) described here comes from a study of molecular identifiers for immune sequencing clone quantification. Overall study: In replicates, RNA taken from around 20,000 or 100,000 naive CD8 cells was divided five ways, and four portions underwent sequencing.

Many counts were recorded for this clonotype. From the PCR reads, TCRdb called clonotypes with MiXCR, one entry per CDR3 protein. Of 550,000 to 750,000 distinct CDR3 sequences listed, 15% to 20% are singletons. Germline lookup yields CDR1 SGHDT and CDR2 YYEEEE. V shed 0 bases, J shed 4 bases, and the junction held 3 bases outside the gene matches. The CDR3 extends over 16 amino acids. This TCR was recovered from a human donor in good health. Some libraries in this study had Jurkat cell RNA spiked in. Sequencing was carried out using naive CD8+ T cells from blood, with Jurkat cell RNA spiked in. The subset here: FACS-sorted CD8+CD4-CCR7+CD45RA+ naive T cells. V is TRBV5-6 and J is TRBJ2-6, with 8 bases aligning to TRBD1. The CDR3 sequence: CASSLDRGLGANVLTF. Written as DNA, the CDR3 is TGTGCCAGCAGCTTGGACAGGGGGTTGGGGGCCAACGTCCTGACTTTC. Full variable domain (remainder filled in from reference TRBV5-6 and TRBJ2-6): DAGVTQSPTHLIKTRGQQVTLRCSPKSGHDTVSWYQQALGQGPQFIFQYYEEEERQRGNFPDRFSGHQFPNYSSELNVNALLLGDSALYLCASSLDRGLGANVLTFGAGSRLTVL.